This TCR beta chain was recorded in a study of blood T cell repertoires in COVID-19. Overall study context: The samples span acute and convalescent COVID-19 from the United States, Italy and Spain. Sample material is recorded as cDNA or gDNA derived from T cells, B-cell-depleted T cells, or PBMCs.

Per the original data handling: Amplification of reference gene primers provided the estimated nucleated cell counts. Using immunoSEQ multiplex PCR, the repertoire was profiled, and TCRdb retains in-frame clones only, with some absent. V and J calls and clone size are as listed in that table; D and trimming were resolved from the DNA. The profile shows 200,000 to 300,000 clones, about 68% of them singletons. This clone came up many times. Germline lookup yields CDR1 SEHNR and CDR2 FQNEAQ (reference sequence). J gave up 1 base and V 5 bases, and 4 bases lay outside the gene matches. The CDR3 runs 16 residues.

The sequenced sample was peripheral blood. The clonotype originates from a woman older than 75 with acute or convalescent COVID-19. The rearrangement joins TRBV7-9 to TRBJ2-3; 12 bases are a match to TRBD2. The CDR3 here is CASSDRLAGGTDTQYF. In DNA form, the CDR3 reads TGTGCCAGCAGCGACCGACTAGCGGGAGGCACAGATACGCAGTATTTT.